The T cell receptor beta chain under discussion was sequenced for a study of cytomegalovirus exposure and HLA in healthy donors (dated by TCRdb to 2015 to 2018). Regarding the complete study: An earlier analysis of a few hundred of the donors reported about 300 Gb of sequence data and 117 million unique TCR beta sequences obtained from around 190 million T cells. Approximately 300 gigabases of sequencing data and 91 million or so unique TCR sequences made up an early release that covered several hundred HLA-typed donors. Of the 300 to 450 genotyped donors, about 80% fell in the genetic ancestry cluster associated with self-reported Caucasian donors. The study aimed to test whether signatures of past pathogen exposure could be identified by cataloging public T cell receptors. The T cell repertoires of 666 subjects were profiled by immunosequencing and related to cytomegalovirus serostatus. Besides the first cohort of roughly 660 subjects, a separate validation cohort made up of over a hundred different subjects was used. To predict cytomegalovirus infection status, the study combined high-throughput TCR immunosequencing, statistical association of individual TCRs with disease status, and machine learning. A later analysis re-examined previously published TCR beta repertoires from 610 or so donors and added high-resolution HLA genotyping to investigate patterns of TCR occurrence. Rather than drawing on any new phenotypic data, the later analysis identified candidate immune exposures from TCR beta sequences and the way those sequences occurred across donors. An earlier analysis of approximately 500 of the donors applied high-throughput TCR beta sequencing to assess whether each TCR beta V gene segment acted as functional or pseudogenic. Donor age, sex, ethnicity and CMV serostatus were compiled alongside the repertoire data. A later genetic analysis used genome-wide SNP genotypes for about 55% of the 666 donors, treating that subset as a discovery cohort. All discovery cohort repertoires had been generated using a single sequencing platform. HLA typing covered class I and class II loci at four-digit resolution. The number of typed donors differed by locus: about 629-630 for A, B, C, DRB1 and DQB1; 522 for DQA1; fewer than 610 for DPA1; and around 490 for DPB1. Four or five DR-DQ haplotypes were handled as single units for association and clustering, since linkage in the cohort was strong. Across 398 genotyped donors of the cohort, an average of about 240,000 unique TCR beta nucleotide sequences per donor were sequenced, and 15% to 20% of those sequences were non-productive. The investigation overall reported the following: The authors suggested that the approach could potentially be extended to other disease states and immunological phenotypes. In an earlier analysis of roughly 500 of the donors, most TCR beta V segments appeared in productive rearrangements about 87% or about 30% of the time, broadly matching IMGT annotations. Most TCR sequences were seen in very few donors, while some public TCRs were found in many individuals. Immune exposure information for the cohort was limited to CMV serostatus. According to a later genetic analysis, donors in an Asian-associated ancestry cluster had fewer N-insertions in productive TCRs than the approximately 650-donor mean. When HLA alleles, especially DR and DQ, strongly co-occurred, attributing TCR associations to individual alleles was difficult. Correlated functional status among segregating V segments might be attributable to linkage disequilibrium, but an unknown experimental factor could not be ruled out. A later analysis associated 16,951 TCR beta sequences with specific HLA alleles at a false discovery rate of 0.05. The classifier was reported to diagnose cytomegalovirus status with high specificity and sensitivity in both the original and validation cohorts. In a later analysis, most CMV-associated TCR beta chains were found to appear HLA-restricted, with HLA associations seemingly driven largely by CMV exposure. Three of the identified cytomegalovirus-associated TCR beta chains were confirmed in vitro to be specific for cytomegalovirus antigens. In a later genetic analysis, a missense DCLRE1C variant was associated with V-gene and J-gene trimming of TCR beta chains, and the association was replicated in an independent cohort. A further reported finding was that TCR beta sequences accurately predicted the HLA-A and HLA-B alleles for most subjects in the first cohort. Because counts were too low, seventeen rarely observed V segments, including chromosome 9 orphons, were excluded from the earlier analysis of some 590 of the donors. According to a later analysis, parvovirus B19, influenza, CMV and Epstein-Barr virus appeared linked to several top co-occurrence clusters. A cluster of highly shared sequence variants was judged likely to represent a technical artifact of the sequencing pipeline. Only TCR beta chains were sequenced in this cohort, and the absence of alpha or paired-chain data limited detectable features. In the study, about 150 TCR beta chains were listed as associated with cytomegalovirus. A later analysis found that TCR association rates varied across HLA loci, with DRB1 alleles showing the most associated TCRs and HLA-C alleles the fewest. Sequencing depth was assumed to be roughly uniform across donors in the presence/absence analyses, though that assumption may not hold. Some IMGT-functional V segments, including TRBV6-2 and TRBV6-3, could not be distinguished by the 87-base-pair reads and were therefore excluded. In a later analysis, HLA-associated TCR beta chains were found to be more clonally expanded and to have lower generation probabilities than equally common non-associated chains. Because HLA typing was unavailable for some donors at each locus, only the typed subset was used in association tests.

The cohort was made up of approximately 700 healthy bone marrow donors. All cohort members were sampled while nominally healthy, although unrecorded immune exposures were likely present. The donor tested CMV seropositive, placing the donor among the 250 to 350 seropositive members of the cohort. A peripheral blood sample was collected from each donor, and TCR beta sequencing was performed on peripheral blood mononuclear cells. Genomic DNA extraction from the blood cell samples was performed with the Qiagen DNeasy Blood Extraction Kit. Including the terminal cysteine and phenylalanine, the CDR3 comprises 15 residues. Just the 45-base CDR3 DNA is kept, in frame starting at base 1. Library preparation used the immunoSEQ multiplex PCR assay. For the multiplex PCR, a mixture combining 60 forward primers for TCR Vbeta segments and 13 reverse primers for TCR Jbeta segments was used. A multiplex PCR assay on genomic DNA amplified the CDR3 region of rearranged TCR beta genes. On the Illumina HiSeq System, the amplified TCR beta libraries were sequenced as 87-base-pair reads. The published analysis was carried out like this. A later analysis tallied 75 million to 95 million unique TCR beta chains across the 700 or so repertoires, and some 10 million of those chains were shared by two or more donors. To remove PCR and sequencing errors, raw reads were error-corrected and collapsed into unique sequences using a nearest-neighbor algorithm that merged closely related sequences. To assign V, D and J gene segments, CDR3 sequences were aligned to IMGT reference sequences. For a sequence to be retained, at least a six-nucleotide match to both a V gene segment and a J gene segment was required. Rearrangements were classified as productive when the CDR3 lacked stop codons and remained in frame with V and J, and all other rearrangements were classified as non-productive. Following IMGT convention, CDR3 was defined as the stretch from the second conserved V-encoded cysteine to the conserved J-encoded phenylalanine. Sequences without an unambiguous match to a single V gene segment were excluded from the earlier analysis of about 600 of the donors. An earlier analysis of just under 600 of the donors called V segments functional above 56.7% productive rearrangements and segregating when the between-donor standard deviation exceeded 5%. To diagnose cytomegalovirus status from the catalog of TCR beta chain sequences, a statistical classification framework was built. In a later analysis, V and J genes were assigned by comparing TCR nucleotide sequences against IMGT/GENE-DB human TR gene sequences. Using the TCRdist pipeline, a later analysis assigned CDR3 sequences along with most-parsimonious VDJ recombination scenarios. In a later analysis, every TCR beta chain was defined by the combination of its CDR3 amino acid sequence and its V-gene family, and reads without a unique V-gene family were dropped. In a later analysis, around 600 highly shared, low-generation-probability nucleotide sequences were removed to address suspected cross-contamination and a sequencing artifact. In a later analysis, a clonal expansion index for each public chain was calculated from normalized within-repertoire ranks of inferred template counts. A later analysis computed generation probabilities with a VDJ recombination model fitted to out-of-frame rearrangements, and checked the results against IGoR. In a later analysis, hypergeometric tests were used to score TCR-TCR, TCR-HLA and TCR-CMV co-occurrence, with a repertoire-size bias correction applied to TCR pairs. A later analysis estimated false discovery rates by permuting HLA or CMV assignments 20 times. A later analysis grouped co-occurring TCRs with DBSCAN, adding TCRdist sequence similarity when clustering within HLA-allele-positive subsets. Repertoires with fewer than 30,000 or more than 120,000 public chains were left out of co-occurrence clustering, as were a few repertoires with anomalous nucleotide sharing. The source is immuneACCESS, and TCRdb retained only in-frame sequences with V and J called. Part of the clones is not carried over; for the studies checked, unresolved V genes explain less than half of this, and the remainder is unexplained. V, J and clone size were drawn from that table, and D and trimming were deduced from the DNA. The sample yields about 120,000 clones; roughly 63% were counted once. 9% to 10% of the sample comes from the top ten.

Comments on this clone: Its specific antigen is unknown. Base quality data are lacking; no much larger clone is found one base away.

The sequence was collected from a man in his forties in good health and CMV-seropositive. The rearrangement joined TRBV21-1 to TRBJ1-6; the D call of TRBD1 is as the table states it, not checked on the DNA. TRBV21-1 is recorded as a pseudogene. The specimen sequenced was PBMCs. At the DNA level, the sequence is TGTGCCAGCAGCAAAGAGGACAGGGAGGACTCACCCCTCCACTTT. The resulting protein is CASSKEDREDSPLHF.